The 21 T cell receptor beta chains presented below share a single source sample, sequenced in a study of blood T cells in healthy people across ages. Alongside a J-beta primer mix, a sample-barcoded 5' primer served in a second PCR lasting about 7 to 11 cycles. TCRdb re-called the 5' RACE reads through MiXCR, storing one row per CDR3 protein. The table has around 940,000 distinct CDR3 sequences, roughly 51% seen once. The material sequenced was blood. These TCRs come from a woman in her fifties or sixties in good health.

In this sample, this clonotype turned up a few times. The rearrangement uses TRBV6-6 and TRBJ2-7; 7 nucleotides line up with TRBD2. The CDR3 spans 16 residues. The junction had 19 bases not matched to a gene; V was cut back by 7 bases and J by 7 bases. Germline V lookup: CDR1 MNHNY, CDR2 SVGAGI (reference sequence). In DNA form, the CDR3 reads TGTGCCAGCACCGCACGGATTGGGCTAGCGGCCTCGGAGCAGTACTTC. This gives the protein CASTARIGLAASEQYF.

This clonotype was detected only a few times. The V call is TRBV29-1, the J call TRBJ2-3; 11 bases map to TRBD2. After removal of 5 bases from V and 6 bases from J, the junction contained 7 bases not matched to a gene. This CDR3 has 14 residues. Per germline, CDR1 SQVTM and CDR2 ANQGSEA. The CDR3 region has the DNA TGCAGCGTTAGACTAGCGGGGCGATTGGATACGCAGTATTTT. It specifies CSVRLAGRLDTQYF.

V gene TRBV20-1 combines with J gene TRBJ2-5, with 9 positions matching TRBD2. Germline V lookup: CDR1 DFQATT, CDR2 SNEGSKA (reference sequence). After removal of 5 bases from V and 2 bases from J, the junction contained 3 bases not matched to a gene. The CDR3 has 13 amino acids. The CDR3 loop reads CSAWRGGQETQYF. Here the CDR3 DNA reads TGCAGTGCTTGGCGGGGGGGGCAAGAGACCCAGTACTTC.

This clonotype was found a few times. V and J are TRBV6-6 and TRBJ2-5; a possible D gene is TRBD2 (5 bases). V gave up 6 bases and J gave up 5 bases, with 10 bases separating them. This CDR3 has 12 residues. CDR1 MNHNY and CDR2 SVGAGI come from the germline V gene (reference sequence). CDR3 DNA sequence: TGTGCCAGCAGGGGGAGTGGGGAGACCCAGTACTTC. Translating it yields CASRGSGETQYF.

The chain joins TRBV9 to TRBJ2-1, with D possibly matching TRBD1 (5 bases). There are 15 residues in the CDR3. The V end was cut by 0 bases, the J end by 5 bases, with 12 bases between. CDR1 and CDR2 from the germline V gene are SGDLS and YYNGEE. The CDR3 here is CASSVGGGKHNEQFF. The CDR3 nucleotides read TGTGCCAGCAGCGTAGGGGGCGGAAAGCACAATGAGCAGTTCTTC.

The chain carries TRBV4-2 and TRBJ1-1, with D unresolved. The CDR3 extends over 13 amino acids. The V end was cut by 1 base, the J end by 3 bases, with 6 bases between. The germline CDR1 and CDR2 sequences are LGHNA and YNFKEQ. Written as DNA, the CDR3 is TGTGCCAGCAGCCAAGCCAGGTACACTGAAGCTTTCTTT. It specifies CASSQARYTEAFF.

The J gene is TRBJ2-7, the V gene TRBV12-3 or TRBV12-4, with unresolved D. V lost 2 bases and J 2 bases, leaving 10 bases between the germline ends. CDR3 length equals 14 residues. The CDR3 DNA follows: TGTGCCAGCAGTTTACCCCCTCGACCCTACGAGCAGTACTTC. It specifies CASSLPPRPYEQYF.

The gene calls are TRBV12-3 or TRBV12-4 and TRBJ2-5; D gene unclear. The CDR3 length is 13 residues. Trimming took 6 bases from V and 8 from J, leaving 16 bases between them. The CDR3 region is CASSRPTSETQYF. The CDR3 nucleotides are TGTGCCAGCAGCCGCCCGACGAGCGAAACCCAGTACTTC.

The chain couples TRBV7-2 to TRBJ1-2; D is uncertain. CDR3 length equals 15 residues. Germline V gene lookup returns CDR1 SGHTA and CDR2 FQGNSA. V gave up 5 bases and J gave up 7 bases, with 20 bases separating them. CDR3 bases: TGTGCCAGCAGCCCAAGAACCGGGAGCCCGGCTGGCTACACCTTC. It yields the protein CASSPRTGSPAGYTF. Complete variable domain (other parts from reference TRBV7-2 and TRBJ1-2): GAGVSQSPSNKVTEKGKDVELRCDPISGHTALYWYRQSLGQGLEFLIYFQGNSAPDKSGLPSDRFSAERTGGSVSTLTIQRTQQEDSAVYLCASSPRTGSPAGYTFGSGTRLTVV.

The V and J genes are TRBV27 and TRBJ1-5; D is perhaps TRBD1 (6 bases). Germline lookup yields CDR1 MNHEY and CDR2 SMNVEV (reference sequence). Trimming shortened V by 3 bases and J by 5 bases, and 17 bases separated the two germline ends. The CDR3 consists of 16 residues. CDR3 DNA sequence: TGTGCCAGCAGTTTGTATGGCAAAACAGGGCATCAGCCCCAGCATTTT. It translates to CASSLYGKTGHQPQHF.

This rearrangement joins TRBV20-1 to TRBJ1-1; 8 positions agree with TRBD1. Per germline, CDR1 DFQATT and CDR2 SNEGSKA (reference sequence). V lost 8 bases and J lost 0; bases outside the gene matches: 5. CDR3 length equals 13 residues. This CDR3 is CSPPGQVNTEAFF. The CDR3 bases are TGCAGTCCCCCGGGACAGGTGAACACTGAAGCTTTCTTT.

This clonotype was seen a handful of times. This chain joins TRBV7-2 and TRBJ2-5; D not certain. Germline CDR1 reads SGHTA; CDR2 reads FQGNSA. V lost 5 bases and J 0 bases, leaving 13 bases between the germline ends. CDR3 length equals 15 residues. Here the CDR3 reads CASSPGGLDQETQYF. DNA of the CDR3: TGTGCCAGCAGCCCCGGTGGGTTAGACCAAGAGACCCAGTACTTC.

This clonotype was observed at least ten times. A junction end diverges from the germline sequence, so it may reflect a read error. The chain recombines TRBV5-1 with TRBJ2-3; 7 nucleotides match TRBD2. The germline gives CDR1 SGHRS, CDR2 YFSETQ. The CDR3 has 17 residues. The CDR3 loop is CASRLAHGGSETDTQYF. In nucleotides, the CDR3 is TGCGCCAGCAGGTTGGCGCACGGCGGGAGCGAGACAGATACGCAGTATTTT. The whole variable domain, remainder taken from reference TRBV5-1 and TRBJ2-3, is KAGVTQTPRYLIKTRGQQVTLSCSPISGHRSVSWYQQTPGQGLQFLFEYFSETQRNKGNFPGRFSGRQFSNSRSEMNVSTLELGDSALYLCASRLAHGGSETDTQYFGPGTRLTVL.

The chain links TRBV5-1 to TRBJ2-3, with 7 bases fitting TRBD1. The V gene end was trimmed by 6 bases and the J gene end by 0 bases; junction bases not matched to a gene: 10. The length of the CDR3 is 16 residues. Looked up from germline, CDR1 is SGHRS and CDR2 is YFSETQ. In DNA, the CDR3 is TGCGCCAGCAAAACCCTCCCGGGACAGAGCACAGATACGCAGTATTTT. It codes for CASKTLPGQSTDTQYF.

A few counts support this clonotype. The chain combines TRBV4-2 with TRBJ2-7, with D perhaps TRBD1 (5 bases). V was pared by 0 bases and J by 3 bases, with 9 bases between. Germline V gives CDR1 LGHNA, CDR2 YNFKEQ. The CDR3 runs to 14 residues. In DNA form, the CDR3 reads TGTGCCAGCAGCCAAGATATCAGGGACTACGAGCAGTACTTC. It translates to CASSQDIRDYEQYF.

This clonotype was detected ten times or more. V usage is TRBV3-1 and J usage is TRBJ2-5, with 7 bases fitting TRBD2. Germline V CDR1 and CDR2: LGHDT, YNNKEL (reference sequence). This CDR3 has 14 residues. Trimming cost V 6 bases and J 5 bases; bases outside gene matches: 9. The CDR3 DNA follows: TGTGCCAGCAGTTCGAGCGGGATTGGGGAGACCCAGTACTTC. It specifies CASSSSGIGETQYF.

The chain has TRBV5-1 and TRBJ2-1; TRBD2 is a possible D gene (5 bases). In germline, CDR1 is SGHRS, CDR2 YFSETQ. CDR3 length: 12 residues. V was trimmed by 6 bases and J by 5 bases, leaving 9 bases between them. The CDR3: CASTQRDNEQFF. The CDR3 bases are TGCGCCAGCACCCAGAGGGACAATGAGCAGTTCTTC.

The V and J genes are TRBV7-2 and TRBJ2-3, with D unresolved. Trimming took off 4 bases at V and 4 bases at J, with 12 bases between the two ends. Germline-derived CDR1 and CDR2 are SGHTA and FQGNSA. This CDR3 is 14 amino acids long. The DNA for the CDR3 is TGTGCCAGCAGCTCCCTGGACCTTCCAGATACGCAGTATTTT. This codes for CASSSLDLPDTQYF.

This clonotype came up many times. This rearrangement joins TRBV12-3 or TRBV12-4 to TRBJ1-2, with 7 nucleotides matching TRBD1. This CDR3 has 13 residues. Trimming cost V 6 bases and J 3 bases; bases outside gene matches: 4. CDR3 residues: CASSPRGDYGYTF. CDR3 in DNA: TGTGCCAGCAGCCCCAGGGGGGACTATGGCTACACCTTC.

This sequence joins TRBV2 and TRBJ1-5; maybe TRBD1 (5 bases). The CDR3 extends over 14 amino acids. Germline values: CDR1 SNHLY, CDR2 FYNNEI. V lost 4 bases to trimming and J lost 7 bases, with 14 bases between them. As DNA, the CDR3 is TGTGCCAGCAGTGTGGAAGGGGCGCGGCAGCCCCAGCATTTT. Its translation: CASSVEGARQPQHF.

This clonotype was counted a few times. The rearrangement uses TRBV7-8 and TRBJ2-7; D not certain. Trimming shortened V by 8 bases and J by 5 bases, and 13 bases separated the two germline ends. This CDR3 region has 12 residues. CDR1 is SGHVS and CDR2 is FQNEAQ in the germline V gene. As DNA, the CDR3 is TGTGCCAGCGGGCTAACATTCGACGAGCAGTACTTC. Its protein is CASGLTFDEQYF.